Listed here are 20 T cell receptor beta chains from one sample, sequenced in a study of T cell repertoires in cytomegalovirus infection. TCRdb ran MiXCR on the reads and lists one entry per CDR3 protein. The sample comprises 65,000 to 90,000 distinct CDR3 sequences, 3.5% to 4.5% of which are singletons, and under 5.5% rests with the top ten. Material: PBMCs. These receptors came from a human donor in good health (CMV status not recorded). Some clones in this sample may be carry-over from other donors' samples.

Ten or more counts support this clonotype. The V call is TRBV20-1, the J call TRBJ2-1, with 8 bases matching TRBD2. V dropped 8 bases and J dropped 8; count of bases not matched to a gene: 20. Germline V gene sequence: CDR1 DFQATT, CDR2 SNEGSKA (reference sequence). The CDR3 has 16 residues. The CDR3 DNA sequence: TGCAGTTCCACTAGCCTACTAGCGGTAGTCCCTCATGAGCAGTTCTTC. Residues: CSSTSLLAVVPHEQFF.

The sample holds many counts of this clonotype. The CDR3 loop reads CASSSSVMNTEAFF. The CDR3, as DNA: TGTGCCAGTAGTTCTTCAGTCATGAACACTGAAGCTTTCTTT. The rearrangement links TRBV19 to TRBJ1-1; no clear D gene. CDR1 is LNHDA, CDR2 SQIVND, per germline (reference sequence). The CDR3 contains 14 residues. Trimming left V 5 bases short and J 0 bases short, with 10 bases between.

This clonotype has ten or more counts. The rearrangement joins TRBV12-3 or TRBV12-4 to TRBJ1-1; tentatively, D is TRBD1 (6 bases). This CDR3 contains 14 residues. Between the trimmed V and J ends, which lost 5 bases and 4 bases, there was a span of 14 bases. CDR3 nucleotides: TGTGCCAGCAGTGGCGTTGGGGGGCCCACTGAAGCTTTCTTT. It codes for CASSGVGGPTEAFF.

This clonotype was observed at least ten times. The chain couples TRBV20-1 to TRBJ2-1; 12 nucleotides match TRBD2. J lost 8 bases, V lost 6 bases, and 8 bases had no gene match. Germline-derived CDR1 and CDR2 are DFQATT and SNEGSKA (reference sequence). The CDR3 spans 14 residues. Here the CDR3 reads CSALRTSGVDEQFF. CDR3 sequence (DNA): TGCAGTGCCCTCCGGACTAGCGGGGTTGATGAGCAGTTCTTC.

This clonotype appeared many times. The J gene is TRBJ1-2, the V gene TRBV7-2; D ambiguous. This CDR3 spans 16 amino acids. Per the germline V gene, CDR1 is SGHTA and CDR2 is FQGNSA. Trimming removed 1 base at V and 0 bases at J, with 12 bases between. The CDR3 loop is CASSLGVGGANYGYTF. The CDR3 bases are TGTGCCAGCAGCTTAGGGGTCGGTGGAGCTAACTATGGCTACACCTTC.

This clonotype occurred many times. The chain carries TRBV7-2 and TRBJ1-6, with D possibly matching TRBD1 (5 bases). Germline CDR1 and CDR2: SGHTA and FQGNSA. The CDR3 extends over 17 amino acids. V was cut by 4 bases and J by 0 bases, with 13 bases left in between. In DNA, the CDR3 is TGTGCCAGCAGCTCCCGCGGGGGAAGCTCCTATAATTCACCCCTCCACTTT. Protein sequence: CASSSRGGSSYNSPLHF.

This clonotype has at least ten counts. The rearrangement joins TRBV28 to TRBJ1-2; the match to TRBD1 covers 8 bases. There are 17 residues in the CDR3. CDR1 and CDR2 (germline): MDHEN, SYDVKM. V dropped 6 bases and J dropped 3; count of bases not matched to a gene: 15. CDR3 amino acids: CASSIPGRAGGDYGYTF. The CDR3 DNA is TGTGCCAGCAGCATCCCGGGCCGGGCAGGGGGCGACTATGGCTACACCTTC.

This clonotype was counted at least ten times. V is TRBV25-1 and J is TRBJ1-1; no reliable D call. Trimming cost V 4 bases and J 0 bases, with 9 bases left between them. This CDR3 is 14 amino acids long. Germline V lookup: CDR1 MGHDK, CDR2 SYGVNS. The CDR3 nucleotides read TGTGCCAGCAGTGCAGATCTCATGAACACTGAAGCTTTCTTT. Protein product: CASSADLMNTEAFF.

This clonotype was recorded at least ten times. The chain is built from TRBV12-3 or TRBV12-4 and TRBJ1-6; D remains unclear. Trimming pared 3 bases from V and 8 bases from J, leaving 11 bases between. The CDR3 contains 14 residues. The CDR3 spells CASSLRIRDSPLHF. CDR3 sequence (DNA): TGTGCCAGCAGTTTGAGGATTCGTGATTCACCCCTCCACTTT.

There are many counts of this clonotype. V is TRBV7-2 and J is TRBJ1-1, with D maybe TRBD1 (5 bases). Trimming stripped 1 base from V and 3 bases from J, with 12 bases between. From germline, CDR1 is SGHTA and CDR2 FQGNSA. The length of the CDR3 is 15 residues. CDR3 in amino acids: CASSLVSQGDTEAFF. DNA of the CDR3: TGTGCCAGCAGCTTAGTCTCCCAGGGAGACACTGAAGCTTTCTTT.

Ten or more counts support this clonotype. Here the CDR3 DNA reads TGTGCCAGCTACCGTGGGGGAGCCCAGTACTTC. This sequence encodes CASYRGGAQYF. The rearrangement joins TRBV27 to TRBJ2-5; D assignment may be TRBD1 or TRBD2 (5 bases each). Between the trimmed V and J ends, which lost 8 bases and 9 bases, there was a span of 13 bases. This CDR3 region has 11 residues. Germline CDR1 and CDR2: MNHEY and SMNVEV (reference sequence).

In its sample, this clonotype was seen many times. CDR3 coding DNA: TGTGCCAGCAGTCTACCGCGGGGCTCTGGGGCCAACGTCCTGACTTTC. Translating gives CASSLPRGSGANVLTF. This chain links TRBV12-3 or TRBV12-4 with TRBJ2-6, with D tentatively TRBD2 (6 bases). The germline V and J ends were trimmed by 5 bases and 0 bases, with 11 bases remaining between them. CDR3 length: 16 amino acids.

The table lists this clonotype with many counts. The gene calls are TRBV28 and TRBJ1-2, with D uncertain. The length of the CDR3 is 14 residues. V lost 6 bases, J lost 5 bases, and 16 bases lay in between. Germline CDR1 and CDR2: MDHEN and SYDVKM. The CDR3 nucleotides are TGTGCCAGCAGCCCTGGACCGGGGTCTTATGGCTACACCTTC. Translation gives CASSPGPGSYGYTF.

This clonotype was detected many times. This CDR3 reads CASSLSRQETQYF. For the CDR3, the DNA is TGTGCCAGCAGTTTAAGCAGACAAGAGACCCAGTACTTC. J is TRBJ2-5 and V is TRBV28; D remains ambiguous. Germline values: CDR1 MDHEN, CDR2 SYDVKM. Trimming shortened V by 2 bases and J by 2 bases, and 6 bases separated the two germline ends. The CDR3 loop spans 13 amino acids.

This clonotype was counted many times. The J gene is TRBJ1-1, the V gene TRBV4-2, with D maybe TRBD1 (5 bases). There are 16 residues in the CDR3. CDR1 and CDR2 from the germline V gene are LGHNA and YNFKEQ. Trimming took 4 bases from V and 4 from J, leaving 19 bases between them. The CDR3 reads CASSRAGTERPTEAFF. In DNA, the CDR3 is TGTGCCAGCAGCCGGGCAGGGACCGAACGACCCACTGAAGCTTTCTTT.

This clonotype was recorded at least ten times. The chain carries TRBV9 and TRBJ2-1; D assignment may be TRBD1 or TRBD2 (5 bases each). Per germline, CDR1 SGDLS and CDR2 YYNGEE. The V end lost 1 base, the J end lost 4 bases, and 12 bases lay between the germline ends. The CDR3 extends over 15 amino acids. CDR3 amino acids: CASSVTGTGYNEQFF. The DNA of the CDR3 is TGTGCCAGCAGCGTAACCGGGACGGGATACAATGAGCAGTTCTTC. Based on the CDR3 plus reference TRBV9 and TRBJ2-1, the full variable domain is DSGVTQTPKHLITATGQRVTLRCSPRSGDLSVYWYQQSLDQGLQFLIQYYNGEERAKGNILERFSAQQFPDLHSELNLSSLELGDSALYFCASSVTGTGYNEQFFGPGTRLTVL.

Many counts were recorded for this clonotype. The CDR3 nucleotides are TGTGCCAGCAGCTTAGGGGGGTCTGATTCCGGCTATGGCTACACCTTC. This gives the protein CASSLGGSDSGYGYTF. V is TRBV7-8 and J is TRBJ1-2, with D possibly TRBD1 on 5 matching bases. The germline CDR1 and CDR2 sequences are SGHVS and FQNEAQ. V was shortened by 1 base and J by 4 bases, with 16 bases between the two germline ends. The CDR3 runs to 16 residues.

This clonotype was detected ten times or more. The chain couples TRBV28 to TRBJ1-1, with D uncertain. CDR3 size: 12 residues. Trimming took off 6 bases at V and 0 bases at J, with 5 bases between the two ends. Looked up from germline, CDR1 is MDHEN and CDR2 is SYDVKM. The DNA of the CDR3 is TGTGCCAGCAGCCCCATGAACACTGAAGCTTTCTTT. It codes for CASSPMNTEAFF.

In this sample, this clonotype turned up many times. This chain links TRBV19 with TRBJ2-3, with 11 bases aligning to TRBD2. The length of the CDR3 is 14 residues. V lost 9 bases, J lost 4 bases, and 6 bases stayed unmatched. Germline CDR1 is LNHDA and CDR2 is SQIVND (reference sequence). The CDR3 bases are TGTGCCAGCTCTCTAGCGGGGGGATCAGATACGCAGTATTTT. Its protein product is CASSLAGGSDTQYF.

This clonotype was detected many times. The genes are TRBV11-2 and TRBJ1-1; D not resolved. CDR1 is SGHAT, CDR2 FQNNGV, per germline. The CDR3 has 11 residues. Trimming took 5 bases from V and 10 from J, leaving 11 bases between them. The CDR3 DNA follows: TGTGCCAGCAGCCCGAGGGATGTAGCTTTCTTT. Its protein product is CASSPRDVAFF. The whole variable domain, filled in from reference TRBV11-2 and TRBJ1-1, reads EAGVAQSPRYKIIEKRQSVAFWCNPISGHATLYWYQQILGQGPKLLIQFQNNGVVDDSQLPKDRFSAERLKGVDSTLKIQPAKLEDSAVYLCASSPRDVAFFGQGTRLTVV.